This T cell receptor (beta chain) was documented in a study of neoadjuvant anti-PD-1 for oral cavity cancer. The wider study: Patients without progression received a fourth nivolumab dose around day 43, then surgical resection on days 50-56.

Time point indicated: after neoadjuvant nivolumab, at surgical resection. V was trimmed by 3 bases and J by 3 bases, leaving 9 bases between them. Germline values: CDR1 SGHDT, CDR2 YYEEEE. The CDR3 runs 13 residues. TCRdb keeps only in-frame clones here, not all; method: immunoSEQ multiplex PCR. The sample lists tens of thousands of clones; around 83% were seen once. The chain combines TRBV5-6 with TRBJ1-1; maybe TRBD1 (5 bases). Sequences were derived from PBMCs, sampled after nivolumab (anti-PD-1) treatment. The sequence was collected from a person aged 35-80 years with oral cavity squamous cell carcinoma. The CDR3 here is CASSSAGDTEAFF. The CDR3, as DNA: TGTGCCAGCAGCTCGGCGGGGGACACTGAAGCTTTCTTT.